Listed below are T cell receptor beta chains from one sample, sequenced in a study of radiation and T cells in renal cell carcinoma. Using immunoSEQ multiplex PCR, the repertoire was profiled, and TCRdb retains in-frame clones only, with some absent. This table holds 100,000 to 150,000 clones, around 81% found once. The material was blood, obtained from a patient whose treatment included radiotherapy and nephrectomy. Receptor source: a man between 45 and 60 years old with renal cell carcinoma. The CDR3 runs from the conserved cysteine through the conserved F or W. A D gene is named only where the DNA matches it firmly. Size is omitted from some rows. Given values are once, few, many or a class for expanded clones.

v_call	clone_size	d_call	j_call	cdr3_aa	cdr3_nt
TRBV6-5	NA	TRBD1	TRBJ2-7	CASSYQGQGVREQYF	TGTGCCAGCAGTTACCAAGGACAGGGGGTTCGCGAGCAGTACTTC
TRBV4-1	NA	NA	TRBJ2-7	CASSYSGQSSYEQYF	TGCGCCAGCAGCTATTCCGGGCAGAGCTCCTACGAGCAGTACTTC
TRBV7-9	NA	NA	TRBJ1-1	CASSFRTEAFF	TGTGCCAGCAGCTTCCGCACTGAAGCTTTCTTT
TRBV6-5	NA	NA	TRBJ1-6	CASSYSTGWDSPLHF	TGTGCCAGCAGTTACTCGACAGGTTGGGATTCACCCCTCCACTTT
TRBV5-1	NA	TRBD1	TRBJ2-6	CASSPRDRITGANVLTF	TGCGCCAGCAGCCCCCGGGACAGGATAACTGGGGCCAACGTCCTGACTTTC
TRBV4-2	NA	TRBD2	TRBJ2-3	CASSQWDGGAVDTQYF	TGTGCCAGCAGCCAATGGGACGGGGGGGCTGTTGATACGCAGTATTTT
TRBV7-8	few	TRBD2	TRBJ2-1	CASSLGVGTSGYNEQFF	TGTGCCAGCAGCTTAGGCGTCGGGACTAGCGGTTACAATGAGCAGTTCTTC
TRBV5-4	NA	NA	TRBJ1-4	CASSLAGATNEKLFF	TGTGCCAGCAGCTTGGCGGGAGCAACTAATGAAAAACTGTTTTTT
TRBV19	NA	NA	TRBJ2-1	CASSHSGFYNEQFF	TGTGCCAGTAGTCATTCCGGGTTCTACAATGAGCAGTTCTTC
TRBV28	NA	TRBD2	TRBJ2-2	CASRSGSNTGELFF	TGTGCCAGCCGGAGCGGGAGCAACACCGGGGAGCTGTTTTTT
TRBV29-1	NA	NA	TRBJ2-7	CSVGALDSSYEQYF	TGCAGCGTTGGGGCCCTGGACAGTTCCTACGAGCAGTACTTC
TRBV5-1	NA	NA	TRBJ2-7	CASSPTSSYEQYF	TGCGCCAGCAGCCCAACAAGTTCCTACGAGCAGTACTTC
TRBV7-2	NA	TRBD1	TRBJ1-5	CASSLFWTGGNQPQHF	TGTGCCAGCAGCTTATTTTGGACAGGGGGAAATCAGCCCCAGCATTTT
TRBV20-1	NA	NA	TRBJ2-5	CSATQETQYF	TGCAGTGCCACCCAAGAGACCCAGTACTTC
TRBV5-4	NA	NA	TRBJ1-2	CASRPAAGGVYGYTF	TGTGCCAGCAGGCCCGCCGCGGGGGGGGTATATGGCTACACCTTC
TRBV7-6	NA	TRBD2	TRBJ2-2	CASSLASGGNTGELFF	TGTGCCAGCAGCTTGGCTAGCGGGGGAAACACCGGGGAGCTGTTTTTT
TRBV7-3	NA	TRBD2	TRBJ2-2	CASSFTSGGSLSGELFF	TGTGCCAGCAGCTTTACTAGCGGGGGGAGCCTATCCGGGGAGCTGTTTTTT
TRBV5-1	NA	NA	TRBJ2-1	CASSLGTSYNEQFF	TGCGCCAGCAGCTTGGGGACCTCCTACAATGAGCAGTTCTTC
TRBV28	NA	NA	TRBJ1-1	CASSSWVGQNTEAFF	TGTGCCAGCAGTTCCTGGGTAGGGCAGAACACTGAAGCTTTCTTT
TRBV6-6	NA	TRBD1	TRBJ2-7	CASSYAGQGHYEQYF	TGTGCCAGCAGTTACGCCGGACAGGGTCACTACGAGCAGTACTTC
TRBV19	NA	NA	TRBJ2-3	CASSILFASTDTQYF	TGTGCCAGTAGTATCTTATTTGCGAGCACAGATACGCAGTATTTT
TRBV5-4	NA	NA	TRBJ2-2	CASSRGGPTPGELFF	TGTGCCAGCAGCCGAGGGGGACCGACCCCCGGGGAGCTGTTTTTT
TRBV9	NA	TRBD2	TRBJ2-5	CASSELAGGPWETQYF	TGTGCCAGCAGCGAACTAGCGGGGGGGCCTTGGGAGACCCAGTACTTC
TRBV27	NA	TRBD2	TRBJ2-5	CASSLWGGGPAETQYF	TGTGCCAGCAGTTTATGGGGGGGAGGGCCTGCGGAGACCCAGTACTTC
TRBV5-1	NA	NA	TRBJ1-2	CASSRGGENYGYTF	TGCGCCAGCAGCCGAGGAGGGGAGAACTATGGCTACACCTTC
TRBV6-5	NA	NA	TRBJ1-6	CASSYRASYNSPLHF	TGTGCCAGCAGTTACAGGGCCTCCTATAATTCACCCCTCCACTTT
TRBV30	NA	NA	TRBJ2-2	CAWSLGTGELFF	TGTGCCTGGAGTTTGGGCACCGGGGAGCTGTTTTTT
TRBV10-3	once	NA	TRBJ2-2	CAISEVRNTGELFF	TGTGCCATCAGTGAGGTTAGAAACACCGGGGAGCTGTTTTTT
TRBV7-9	NA	TRBD2	TRBJ2-7	CASSSSGIFSYEQYF	TGTGCCAGCAGCTCCAGCGGGATATTCTCCTACGAGCAGTACTTC
TRBV7-9	NA	NA	TRBJ2-7	CASSLEYEQYF	TGTGCCAGCAGCTTAGAATACGAGCAGTACTTC
TRBV25-1	NA	NA	TRBJ2-3	CASSELWQGGGTDTQYF	TGTGCCAGCAGTGAATTGTGGCAGGGAGGAGGCACAGATACGCAGTATTTT
TRBV4-1	NA	TRBD2	TRBJ2-3	CASSPGGLANRTDTQYF	TGCGCCAGCAGCCCCGGCGGACTAGCGAATAGGACAGATACGCAGTATTTT
TRBV5-1	NA	TRBD1	TRBJ2-3	CASSLMTGVEDTQYF	TGCGCCAGCAGCCTAATGACAGGGGTCGAAGATACGCAGTATTTT
TRBV4-2	few	NA	TRBJ1-2	CASSEGTNYGYTF	TGTGCCAGCAGCGAAGGGACCAACTATGGCTACACCTTC
TRBV2	NA	TRBD2	TRBJ2-7	CASSEGTSGGKQYF	TGTGCCAGCAGTGAGGGGACTAGCGGGGGTAAGCAGTACTTC
TRBV28	NA	TRBD1	TRBJ2-5	CASQQGARGQETQYF	TGTGCCAGCCAACAGGGGGCAAGGGGTCAAGAGACCCAGTACTTC
TRBV5-1	NA	TRBD2	TRBJ2-7	CASSLGRTSGTSYEQYF	TGCGCCAGCAGCCTAGGCCGGACTAGCGGGACCTCCTACGAGCAGTACTTC
TRBV6-1	NA	NA	TRBJ2-7	CASGSYEQYF	TGTGCCAGCGGGAGCTACGAGCAGTACTTC
TRBV30	once	NA	TRBJ1-3	CAWETGSGNTIYF	TGTGCCTGGGAGACAGGCTCTGGAAACACCATATATTTT
TRBV5-5	NA	TRBD1	TRBJ2-7	CASSQDSSTGTEQYF	TGTGCCAGCAGCCAGGACTCGTCGACAGGGACCGAGCAGTACTTC
TRBV6-6	NA	TRBD2	TRBJ2-7	CASSSSGRTYEQYF	TGTGCCAGCAGTTCTAGCGGGAGGACCTACGAGCAGTACTTC
TRBV2	NA	NA	TRBJ1-2	CASSPEIIYGYTF	TGTGCCAGCAGTCCGGAGATTATCTATGGCTACACCTTC
TRBV5-4	NA	NA	TRBJ2-2	CASWTQGRSNTGELFF	TGTGCCAGCTGGACTCAGGGACGCTCGAACACCGGGGAGCTGTTTTTT
TRBV5-1	NA	NA	TRBJ2-7	CASSDRGTGRTNNWQYF	TGCGCCAGCAGCGACCGGGGAACAGGTCGGACGAACAACTGGCAGTACTTC